This TCR beta chain comes out of a study of regulatory T cells in long-lasting Graves disease. Findings and caveats of the study: Small sample size may have lowered accuracy.

V was cut by 2 bases and J by 4 bases, with 9 bases left in between. The CDR3 runs 14 residues. CDR1 is MDHEN, CDR2 SYDVKM, per germline. Through Arm-PCR of CDR3 regions and iRepertoire HTBI primers, TCR beta libraries were built. Each CDR3 protein gets one entry after TCRdb re-called the multiplex PCR reads with MiXCR. Here the sample spans approximately 500,000 distinct CDR3 sequences, about 22% being singletons. As for time point: persistent/refractory GD, antithyroid drugs over 5 years with positive TRAb. PBMC RNA was the source of the TCR library. This clonotype showed up just once. The antigen is not known.

Material: peripheral blood mononuclear cells (PBMCs), obtained when the disease was refractory, from a patient treated with antithyroid drugs. The clonotype originates from a female donor with Graves disease. This sequence joins TRBV28 and TRBJ1-3; D remains ambiguous. The CDR3 DNA reads as TGTGCCAGCAGTTTAGTCAGGAGAGGAAACACCATATATTTT. It specifies CASSLVRRGNTIYF.